This T cell receptor (beta chain) was observed in a study of CD8+CD57+ T cells in acquired aplastic anemia. Whole-study findings and limits: Patients and controls had in common fewer than 30 CD8+ CDR3 sequences.

Genomic DNA constituted the template upon which TCR beta VDJ and CDR3 profiling was performed. TCRdb independently ran MiXCR on the reads; one entry per CDR3 protein. The repertoire holds approximately 380,000 distinct CDR3 sequences, with approximately 70% as singletons. In its sample, this clonotype was seen many times. Its target is unknown. Trimming pared 4 bases from V and 4 bases from J, leaving 22 bases between. Germline CDR1 is SGHTA and CDR2 is FQGTGA. The CDR3 loop spans 17 amino acids. This clonotype was obtained from a human donor in good health, serving as a control. What was sequenced was sorted CD4+, CD8+, or CD8+CD57+ T cells (not recorded which) from PBMCs. The chain couples TRBV7-3 to TRBJ1-1; D may be TRBD1 (5 bases). The DNA for the CDR3 is TGTGCCAGCAGCTCCCACGCGGGGCGCTTGGGGAGCACTGAAGCTTTCTTT. Its protein product is CASSSHAGRLGSTEAFF. The variable domain in full, with the rest retrieved from reference TRBV7-3 and TRBJ1-1, is GAGVSQTPSNKVTEKGKYVELRCDPISGHTALYWYRQSLGQGPEFLIYFQGTGAADDSGLPNDRFFAVRPEGSVSTLKIQRTERGDSAVYLCASSSHAGRLGSTEAFFGQGTRLTVV.